This TCR beta chain comes out of a study of T cells in Graves' hyperthyroidism and ophthalmopathy. With a duration under 2 months, the hyperthyroidism was newly diagnosed in patients aged 18 to 65. Researchers took RNA transcripts and amplified the TCR beta CDR3 regions from them. HTBI primers were the set used in a first-round RT-PCR of the TCR CDR3. TCRdb reprocessed the multiplex PCR reads via MiXCR and lists one record per CDR3 protein. The data show 300,000 to 450,000 distinct CDR3 sequences, with 13% seen just once and 20% to 25% held by the top ten. CDR1 and CDR2 (germline): LNHNV, YYDKDF (reference sequence). The V gene end was trimmed by 3 bases and the J gene end by 2 bases; junction bases not matched to a gene: 4. The CDR3 has 15 residues.

The sequence was collected from a man aged 25-45 years with Graves' hyperthyroidism that later progressed to Graves' ophthalmopathy. Sequencing used blood. The chain has TRBV15 and TRBJ1-3; 7 bases line up with TRBD1. The CDR3 region is CATSSRQGAGNTIYF. For the CDR3, the DNA is TGTGCCACCAGCAGCAGACAGGGTGCTGGAAACACCATATATTTT.